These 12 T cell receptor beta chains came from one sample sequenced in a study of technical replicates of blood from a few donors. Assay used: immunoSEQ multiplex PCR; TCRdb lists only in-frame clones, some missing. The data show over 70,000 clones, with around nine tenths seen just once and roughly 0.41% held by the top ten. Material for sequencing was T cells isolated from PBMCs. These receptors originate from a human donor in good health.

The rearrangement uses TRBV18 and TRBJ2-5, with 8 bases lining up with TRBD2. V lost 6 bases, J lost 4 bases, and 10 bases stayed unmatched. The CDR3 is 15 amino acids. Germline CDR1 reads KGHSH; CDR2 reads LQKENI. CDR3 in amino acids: CASSRGSGMTETQYF. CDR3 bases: TGTGCCAGCTCGAGGGGTAGCGGGATGACAGAGACCCAGTACTTC.

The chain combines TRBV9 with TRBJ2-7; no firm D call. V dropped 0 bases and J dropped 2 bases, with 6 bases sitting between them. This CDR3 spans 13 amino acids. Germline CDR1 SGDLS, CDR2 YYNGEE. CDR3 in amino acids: CASSVGETYEQYF. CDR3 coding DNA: TGTGCCAGCAGCGTAGGCGAGACCTACGAGCAGTACTTC.

The CDR3 DNA reads as TGTGCCAGCTGGGGAGGACCAACGAACACCGGGGAGCTGTTTTTT. Translated, it gives CASWGGPTNTGELFF. V gene TRBV28 combines with J gene TRBJ2-2; possible D gene TRBD2, 6 bases. This CDR3 spans 15 amino acids. CDR1 and CDR2 from the germline V gene are MDHEN and SYDVKM. With 8 bases removed from V and 0 bases from J, the gap between germline ends came to 13 bases.

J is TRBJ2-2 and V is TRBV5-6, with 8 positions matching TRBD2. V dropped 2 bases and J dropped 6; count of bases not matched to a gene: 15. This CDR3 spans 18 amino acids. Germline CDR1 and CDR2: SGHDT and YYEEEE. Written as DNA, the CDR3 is TGTGCCAGCAGCTTTGTCGGCTACAGCGGGAGTGGTCCCGGGGAGCTGTTTTTT. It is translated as CASSFVGYSGSGPGELFF.

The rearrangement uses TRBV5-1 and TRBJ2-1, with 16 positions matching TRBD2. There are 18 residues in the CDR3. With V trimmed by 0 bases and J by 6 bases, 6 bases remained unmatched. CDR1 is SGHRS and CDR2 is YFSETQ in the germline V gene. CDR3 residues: CASSLASGTSGRVNEQFF. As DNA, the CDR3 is TGCGCCAGCAGCTTGGCCTCTGGGACTAGCGGGAGGGTCAATGAGCAGTTCTTC.

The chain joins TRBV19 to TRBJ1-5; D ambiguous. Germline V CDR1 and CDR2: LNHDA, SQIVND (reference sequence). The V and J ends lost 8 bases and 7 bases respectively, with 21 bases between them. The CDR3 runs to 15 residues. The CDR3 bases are TGTGCCAGTTTTGATCTTAGGGCCGGAGGGCAGCCCCAGCATTTT. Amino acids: CASFDLRAGGQPQHF.

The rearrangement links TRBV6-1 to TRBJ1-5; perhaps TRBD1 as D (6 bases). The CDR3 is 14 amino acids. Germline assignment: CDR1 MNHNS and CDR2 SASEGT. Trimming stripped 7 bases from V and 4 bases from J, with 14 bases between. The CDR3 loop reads CASKKPQGNQPQHF. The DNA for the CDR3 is TGTGCCAGCAAAAAACCTCAGGGGAATCAGCCCCAGCATTTT.

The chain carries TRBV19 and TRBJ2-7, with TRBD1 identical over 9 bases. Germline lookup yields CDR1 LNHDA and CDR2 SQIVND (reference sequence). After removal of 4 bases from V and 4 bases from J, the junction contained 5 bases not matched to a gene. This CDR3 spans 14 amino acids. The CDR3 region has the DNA TGTGCCAGTAGTACCGGGACAGGGAAATACGAGCAGTACTTC. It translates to CASSTGTGKYEQYF.

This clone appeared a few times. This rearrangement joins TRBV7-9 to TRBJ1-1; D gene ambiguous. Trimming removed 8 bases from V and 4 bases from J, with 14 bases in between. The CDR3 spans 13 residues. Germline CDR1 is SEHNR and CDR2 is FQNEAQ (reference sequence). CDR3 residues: CASYPSGSTEAFF. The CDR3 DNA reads TGTGCCAGCTACCCTAGCGGGAGCACTGAAGCTTTCTTT.

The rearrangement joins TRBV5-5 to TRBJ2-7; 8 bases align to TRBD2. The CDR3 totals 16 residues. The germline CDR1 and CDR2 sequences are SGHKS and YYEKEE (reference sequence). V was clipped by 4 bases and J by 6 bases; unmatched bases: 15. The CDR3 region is CASSNLWAGGPTEQYF. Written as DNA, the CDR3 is TGTGCCAGCAGCAACCTCTGGGCGGGAGGTCCCACCGAGCAGTACTTC.

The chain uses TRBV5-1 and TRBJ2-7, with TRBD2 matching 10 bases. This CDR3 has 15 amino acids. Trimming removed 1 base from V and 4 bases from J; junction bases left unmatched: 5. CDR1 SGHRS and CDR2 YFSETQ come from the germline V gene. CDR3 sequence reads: CASSLSSSGRYEQYF. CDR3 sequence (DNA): TGCGCCAGCAGCTTGTCCTCTAGCGGGAGATACGAGCAGTACTTC.

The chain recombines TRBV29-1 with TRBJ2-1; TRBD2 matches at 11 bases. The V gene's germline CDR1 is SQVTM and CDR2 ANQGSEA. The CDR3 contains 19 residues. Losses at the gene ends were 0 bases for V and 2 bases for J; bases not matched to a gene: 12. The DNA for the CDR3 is TGCAGCGTTGAAGATGGGCTAGCGGGAGGTTTCGTCGCCTACAATGAGCAGTTCTTC. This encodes CSVEDGLAGGFVAYNEQFF.